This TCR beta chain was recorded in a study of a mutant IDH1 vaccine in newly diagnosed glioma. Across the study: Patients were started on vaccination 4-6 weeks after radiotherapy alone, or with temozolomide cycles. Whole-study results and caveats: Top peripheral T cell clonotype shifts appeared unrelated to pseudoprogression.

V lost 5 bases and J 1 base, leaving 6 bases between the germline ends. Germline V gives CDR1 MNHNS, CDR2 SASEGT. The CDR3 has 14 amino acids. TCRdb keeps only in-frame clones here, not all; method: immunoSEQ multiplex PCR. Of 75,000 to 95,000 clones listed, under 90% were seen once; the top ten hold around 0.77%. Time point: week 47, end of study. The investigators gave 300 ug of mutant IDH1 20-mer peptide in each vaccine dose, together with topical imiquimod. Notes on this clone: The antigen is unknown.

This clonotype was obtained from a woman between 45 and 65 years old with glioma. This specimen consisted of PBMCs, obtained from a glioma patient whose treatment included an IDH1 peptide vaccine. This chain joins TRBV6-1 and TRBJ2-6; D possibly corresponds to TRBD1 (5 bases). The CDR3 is CASSSGSGANVLTF. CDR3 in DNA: TGTGCCAGCAGTTCAGGGTCTGGGGCCAACGTCCTGACTTTC.